The 16 T cell receptor beta chains reported below all come from one sample, sequenced in a study of blood T cell repertoires in COVID-19 (dated by TCRdb to between 2020 and 2021). Receptor amplification or capture employed the immunoSEQ multiplex PCR assay. The table comes from immuneACCESS by way of TCRdb, which keeps in-frame sequences with V and J called. Part of the clones is missing from these tables; in studies checked, under half for an unresolved V gene and the rest for unknown reasons. The sample records fewer than 200,000 clones, roughly four fifths of which are singletons. About 7.1% of the sample goes to the ten largest clones. Sequencing used peripheral blood. The receptors shown here come from a woman between 65 and 79 years old with COVID-19, enrolled during active disease.

In this sample, this clone turned up a few times. The chain employs TRBV24-1 and TRBJ2-5; TRBD1 aligns across 7 bases. The CDR3 contains 15 residues. The trim removed 5 bases at V and 1 base at J, leaving 6 bases unmatched. CDR1 is KGHDR, CDR2 SFDVKD, per germline. The DNA for the CDR3 is TGTGCCACCAGTGCAGGGGGTATGGGCCAAGAGACCCAGTACTTC. Translating it yields CATSAGGMGQETQYF.

The chain carries TRBV5-6 and TRBJ1-6, with 8 bases aligning to TRBD1. The junction had 6 bases not matched to a gene; V was cut back by 0 bases and J by 4 bases. CDR1 and CDR2 (germline): SGHDT, YYEEEE. This CDR3 comprises 17 residues. The CDR3 region has the DNA TGTGCCAGCAGCTTGGAAGGGACAGGAATGTATAATTCACCCCTCCACTTT. Encoded protein: CASSLEGTGMYNSPLHF.

The rearrangement uses TRBV19 and TRBJ1-1; TRBD1 agrees at 7 bases. The trim removed 5 bases at V and 6 bases at J, leaving 9 bases unmatched. Germline CDR1 and CDR2: LNHDA and SQIVND (reference sequence). The CDR3 extends over 14 amino acids. The CDR3 DNA sequence: TGTGCCAGTAGTCCGCTCGACAGGGCCCCTGAAGCTTTCTTT. It specifies CASSPLDRAPEAFF.

This clone occurred once. The V gene is TRBV5-1, the J gene TRBJ2-5; D may be TRBD1 (5 bases). Trimming took 0 bases from V and 2 from J, leaving 11 bases between them. Germline CDR1 and CDR2: SGHRS and YFSETQ. The CDR3 is made up of 15 amino acids. The CDR3 reads CASSLAVNRQETQYF. The CDR3 bases are TGCGCCAGCAGCTTGGCTGTGAACAGGCAAGAGACCCAGTACTTC.

This chain connects TRBV28 to TRBJ1-2; 8 bases fit TRBD1. Germline CDR1 reads MDHEN; CDR2 reads SYDVKM. The CDR3 is 14 amino acids. V lost 4 bases, J lost 2 bases, and 3 bases stayed unmatched. The chain's CDR3 is CASSSGTGNYGYTF. For the CDR3, the DNA is TGTGCCAGCAGTTCTGGGACAGGCAACTATGGCTACACCTTC.

V usage is TRBV30 and J usage is TRBJ2-5, with 7 bases lining up with TRBD1. Germline V gives CDR1 GTSNPN, CDR2 SVGIG (reference sequence). The CDR3 totals 17 residues. V shed 0 bases and J 5 bases; nucleotides not matched to a gene: 15. Here the CDR3 DNA reads TGTGCCTGGAGTGTACAAAGATTGAGGGGGCGCGCGGAGACCCAGTACTTC. Protein product: CAWSVQRLRGRAETQYF.

The chain has TRBV19 and TRBJ2-5; 7 bases map to TRBD1. The CDR3 covers 14 residues. Unmatched junction bases numbered 11, after V lost 8 bases and J lost 5 bases. Germline CDR1 and CDR2: LNHDA and SQIVND (reference sequence). CDR3 region: CASAEGAGVETQYF. The CDR3 nucleotides are TGTGCCAGTGCCGAGGGGGCAGGGGTGGAGACCCAGTACTTC.

This chain joins TRBV5-1 and TRBJ2-2; 7 positions match TRBD1. The V gene end was trimmed by 4 bases and the J gene end by 1 base; junction bases not matched to a gene: 7. In germline, CDR1 is SGHRS, CDR2 YFSETQ. CDR3 length: 16 residues. DNA of the CDR3: TGCGCCAGCAGCCCCCAGACAGGGTGGAACACCGGGGAGCTGTTTTTT. Its protein product is CASSPQTGWNTGELFF.

This chain links TRBV7-2 with TRBJ2-1; D remains ambiguous. The V end was cut by 1 base, the J end by 11 bases, with 15 bases between. The V gene's germline CDR1 is SGHTA and CDR2 FQGNSA. The CDR3 has 14 residues. Here the CDR3 DNA reads TGTGCCAGCAGCTTAGACCCGCCGGGTCCCCAGCAGTTCTTC. Amino acid sequence: CASSLDPPGPQQFF.

This rearrangement joins TRBV5-1 to TRBJ2-6, with D uncertain. From germline, CDR1 is SGHRS and CDR2 YFSETQ. Trimming removed 4 bases from V and 0 bases from J, with 14 bases in between. This CDR3 is 17 amino acids long. CDR3 amino acids: CASSTADQYSGANVLTF. Written as DNA, the CDR3 is TGCGCCAGCAGCACCGCAGATCAATACTCTGGGGCCAACGTCCTGACTTTC.

The count of this clone is one. The chain couples TRBV14 to TRBJ1-1; D might be TRBD1 (6 bases). Germline lookup yields CDR1 SGHDN and CDR2 FVKESK. CDR3 length equals 13 residues. V lost 4 bases and J lost 5, with 11 bases in between. CDR3 nucleotide sequence: TGTGCCAGCAGCCCGACAGGCAGGACTGAAGCTTTCTTT. It translates to CASSPTGRTEAFF.

The chain uses TRBV7-3 and TRBJ1-1; 9 bases fit TRBD1. The CDR3 runs to 14 residues. The germline CDR1 and CDR2 sequences are SGHTA and FQGTGA. The J segment lost 4 bases and the V segment lost 1 base, leaving 1 base of the junction unmatched. The CDR3 loop reads CASSLKGQGTEAFF. DNA for the CDR3: TGTGCCAGCAGCTTAAAGGGACAGGGCACTGAAGCTTTCTTT.

CDR3 sequence: CASSQGGDTQETQYF. The CDR3 nucleotides are TGTGCCAGCAGCCAAGGAGGGGACACCCAAGAGACCCAGTACTTC. The V call is TRBV4-2, the J call TRBJ2-5; D is possibly TRBD1 (6 bases). The CDR3 runs to 15 residues. V was shortened by 1 base and J by 1 base, with 10 bases between the two germline ends. In germline, CDR1 is LGHNA, CDR2 YNFKEQ.

The chain carries TRBV28 and TRBJ2-7; weak D call: TRBD2 (5 bases). Germline V gene lookup returns CDR1 MDHEN and CDR2 SYDVKM. Trimming removed 2 bases at V and 2 bases at J, with 7 bases between. The CDR3 is made up of 13 amino acids. The CDR3, as DNA: TGTGCCAGCAGTTTACAGACTACCTACGAGCAGTACTTC. This encodes CASSLQTTYEQYF.

The CDR3 DNA follows: TGTGCCAGCAGTTTGCCAGGGGGCGAAAACATTCAGTACTTC. Amino acids: CASSLPGGENIQYF. This chain joins TRBV28 and TRBJ2-4, with 8 bases fitting TRBD1. Per the germline V gene, CDR1 is MDHEN and CDR2 is SYDVKM. This CDR3 region has 14 residues. Trimming cost V 3 bases and J 5 bases; bases outside gene matches: 3.

The chain has TRBV3-1 (or the pseudogene TRBV3-2) and TRBJ2-7; 9 bases agree with TRBD1. This CDR3 has 14 amino acids. J lost 4 bases, V lost 4 bases, and 5 bases had no gene match. Per germline, CDR1 LGHDT and CDR2 YNNKEL (reference sequence). CDR3 nucleotide sequence: TGTGCCAGCAGCCTTACAGGGGGCGTTTACGAGCAGTACTTC. Its translation: CASSLTGGVYEQYF.